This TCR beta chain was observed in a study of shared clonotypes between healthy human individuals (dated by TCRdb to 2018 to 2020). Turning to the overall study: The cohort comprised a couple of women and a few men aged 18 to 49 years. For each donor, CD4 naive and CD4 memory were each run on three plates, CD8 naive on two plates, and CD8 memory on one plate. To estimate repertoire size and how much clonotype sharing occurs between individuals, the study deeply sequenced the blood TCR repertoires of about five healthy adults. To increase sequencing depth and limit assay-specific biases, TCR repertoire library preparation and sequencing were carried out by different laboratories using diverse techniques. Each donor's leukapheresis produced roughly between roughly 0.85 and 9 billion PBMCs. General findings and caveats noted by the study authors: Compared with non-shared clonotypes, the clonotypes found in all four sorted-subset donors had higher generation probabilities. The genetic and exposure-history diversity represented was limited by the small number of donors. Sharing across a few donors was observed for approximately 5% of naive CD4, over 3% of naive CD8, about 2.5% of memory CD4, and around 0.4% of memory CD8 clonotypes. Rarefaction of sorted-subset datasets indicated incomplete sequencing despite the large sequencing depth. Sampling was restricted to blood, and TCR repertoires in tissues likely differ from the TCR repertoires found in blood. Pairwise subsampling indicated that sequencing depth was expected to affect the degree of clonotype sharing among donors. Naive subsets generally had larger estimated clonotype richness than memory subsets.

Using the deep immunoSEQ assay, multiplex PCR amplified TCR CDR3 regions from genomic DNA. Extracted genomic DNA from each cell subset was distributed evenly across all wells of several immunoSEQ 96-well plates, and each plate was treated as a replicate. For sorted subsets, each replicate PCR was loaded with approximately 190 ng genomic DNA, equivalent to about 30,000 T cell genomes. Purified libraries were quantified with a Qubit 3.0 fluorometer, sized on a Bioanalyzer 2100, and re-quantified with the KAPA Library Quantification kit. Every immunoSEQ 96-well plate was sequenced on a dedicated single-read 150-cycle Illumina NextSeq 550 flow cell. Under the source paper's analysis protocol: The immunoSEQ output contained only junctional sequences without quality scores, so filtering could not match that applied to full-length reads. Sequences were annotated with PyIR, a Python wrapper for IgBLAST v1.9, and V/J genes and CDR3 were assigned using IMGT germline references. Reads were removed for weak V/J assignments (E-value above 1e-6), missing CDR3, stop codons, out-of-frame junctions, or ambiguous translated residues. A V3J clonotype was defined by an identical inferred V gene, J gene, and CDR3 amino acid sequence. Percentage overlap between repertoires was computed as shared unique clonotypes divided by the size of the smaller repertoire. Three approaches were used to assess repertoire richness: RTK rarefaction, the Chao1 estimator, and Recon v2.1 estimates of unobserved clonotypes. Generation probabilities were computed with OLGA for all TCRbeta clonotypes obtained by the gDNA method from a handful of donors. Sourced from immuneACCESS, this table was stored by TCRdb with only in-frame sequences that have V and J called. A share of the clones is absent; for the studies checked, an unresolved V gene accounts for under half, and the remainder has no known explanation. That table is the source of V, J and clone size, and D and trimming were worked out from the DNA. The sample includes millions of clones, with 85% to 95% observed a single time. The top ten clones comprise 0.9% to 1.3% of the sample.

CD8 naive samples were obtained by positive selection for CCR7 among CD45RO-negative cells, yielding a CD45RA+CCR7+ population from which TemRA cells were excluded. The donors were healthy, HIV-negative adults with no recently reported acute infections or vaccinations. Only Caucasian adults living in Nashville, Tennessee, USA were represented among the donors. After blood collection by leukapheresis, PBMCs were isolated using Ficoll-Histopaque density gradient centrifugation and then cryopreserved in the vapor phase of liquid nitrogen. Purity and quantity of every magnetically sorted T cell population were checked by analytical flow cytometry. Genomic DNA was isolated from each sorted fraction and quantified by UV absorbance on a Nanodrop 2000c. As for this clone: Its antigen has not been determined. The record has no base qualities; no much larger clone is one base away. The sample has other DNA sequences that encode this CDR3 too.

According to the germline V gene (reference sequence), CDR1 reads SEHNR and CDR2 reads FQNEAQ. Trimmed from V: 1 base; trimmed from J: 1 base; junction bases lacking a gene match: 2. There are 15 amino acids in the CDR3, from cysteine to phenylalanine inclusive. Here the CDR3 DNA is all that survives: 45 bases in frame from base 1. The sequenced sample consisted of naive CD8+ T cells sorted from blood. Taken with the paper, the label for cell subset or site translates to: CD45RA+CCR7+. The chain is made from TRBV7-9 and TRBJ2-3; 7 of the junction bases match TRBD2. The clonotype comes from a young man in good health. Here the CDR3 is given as CASSLVAGGTDTQYF. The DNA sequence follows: TGTGCCAGCAGCTTAGTTGCGGGGGGCACAGATACGCAGTATTTT.